This TCR beta chain emerged from a study of T-cell reconstitution after alpha-beta-depleted transplantation in children. Preparation of the TCRbeta library used unique molecular identifiers. A single record per CDR3 protein comes from TCRdb applying MiXCR to the PCR reads. In the table there are 600,000 or so distinct CDR3 sequences, 23% of which are singletons. This clonotype was found many times. Its matching antigen is unknown. Points from the study as a whole: Once a year had passed after transplant, T-cell counts and diversity came mostly from newly produced T cells.

The receptor comes from a boy in the first two years of life who had a stem cell transplant for acute myeloid leukemia, so the T cells may come from the graft donor. The source was PBMCs, mostly from graft donor cells, collected 360 days after TCRalphabeta/CD19-depleted stem cell transplant.

The CDR3 DNA sequence: TGCAGTGCTAGAGATTTGGGGAAGGAGACCCAGTACTTC. Protein product: CSARDLGKETQYF. J is TRBJ2-5 and V is TRBV20-1, with D uncertain. The CDR3 has 13 residues. V was trimmed by 0 bases and J by 5 bases, leaving 10 bases between them. In germline, CDR1 is DFQATT, CDR2 SNEGSKA (reference sequence).